This TCR beta chain was identified in a study of blood T cell repertoires in COVID-19. TCRdb's copy holds only in-frame clones and misses some; the assay was immunoSEQ multiplex PCR. The data show a few hundred thousand clones, roughly 85% seen once. This clone appeared a single time. Germline CDR1 is LNHDA and CDR2 is SQIVND (reference sequence). The CDR3 is made up of 16 amino acids. V lost 4 bases to trimming and J lost 3 bases; unmatched junction nucleotides: 8. The sequenced material came from PBMCs or T cells enriched from blood (not recorded which). This chain uses TRBV19 with TRBJ1-1; 10 nucleotides match TRBD1. This clonotype originated in a man under 40 who had recovered from COVID-19. CDR3: CASSRQGAVMDTEAFF. The CDR3 bases are TGTGCCAGTAGTAGACAGGGGGCCGTGATGGACACTGAAGCTTTCTTT.